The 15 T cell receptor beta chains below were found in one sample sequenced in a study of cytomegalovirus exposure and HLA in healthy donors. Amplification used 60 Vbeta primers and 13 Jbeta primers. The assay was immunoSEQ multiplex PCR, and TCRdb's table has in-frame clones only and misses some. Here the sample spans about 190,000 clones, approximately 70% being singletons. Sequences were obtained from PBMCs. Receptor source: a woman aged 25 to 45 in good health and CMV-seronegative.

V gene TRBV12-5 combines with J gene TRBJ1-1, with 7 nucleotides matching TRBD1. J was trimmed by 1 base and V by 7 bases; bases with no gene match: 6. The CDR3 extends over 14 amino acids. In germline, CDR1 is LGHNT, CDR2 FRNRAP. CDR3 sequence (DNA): TGTGCTAGTGCCCGAGGGGGCCAGAACACTGAAGCTTTCTTT. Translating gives CASARGGQNTEAFF.

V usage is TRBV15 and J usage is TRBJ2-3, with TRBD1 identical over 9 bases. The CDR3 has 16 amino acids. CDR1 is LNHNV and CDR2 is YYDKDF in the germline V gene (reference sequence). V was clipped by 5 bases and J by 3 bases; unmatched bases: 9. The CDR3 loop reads CATSDRGELGTDTQYF. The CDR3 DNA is TGTGCCACCAGCGACAGGGGGGAGTTGGGAACAGATACGCAGTATTTT.

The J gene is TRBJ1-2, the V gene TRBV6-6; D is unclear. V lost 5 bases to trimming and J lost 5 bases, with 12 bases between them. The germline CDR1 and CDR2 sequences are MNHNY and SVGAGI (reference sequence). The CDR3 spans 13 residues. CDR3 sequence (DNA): TGTGCCAGCAGTCCCCCCGGGGAATATGGCTACACCTTC. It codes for CASSPPGEYGYTF.

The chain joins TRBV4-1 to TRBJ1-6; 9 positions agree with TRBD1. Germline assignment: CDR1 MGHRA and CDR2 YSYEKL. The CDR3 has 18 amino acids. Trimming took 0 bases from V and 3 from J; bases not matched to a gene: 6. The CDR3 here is CASSQEGDRAIYNSPLHF. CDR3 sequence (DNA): TGCGCCAGCAGCCAAGAAGGGGACAGGGCGATCTATAATTCACCCCTCCACTTT.

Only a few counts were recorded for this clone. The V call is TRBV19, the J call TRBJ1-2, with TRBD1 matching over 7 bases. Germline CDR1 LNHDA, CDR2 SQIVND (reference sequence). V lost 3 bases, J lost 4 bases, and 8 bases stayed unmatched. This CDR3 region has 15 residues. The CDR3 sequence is CASSIGPRGIYGYTF. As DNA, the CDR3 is TGTGCCAGTAGTATCGGCCCCAGGGGGATCTATGGCTACACCTTC.

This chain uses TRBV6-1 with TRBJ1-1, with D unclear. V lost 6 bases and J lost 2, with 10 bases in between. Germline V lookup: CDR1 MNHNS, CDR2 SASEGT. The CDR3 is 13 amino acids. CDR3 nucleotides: TGTGCCAGCAGGCTGACTGAAAACACTGAAGCTTTCTTT. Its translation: CASRLTENTEAFF.

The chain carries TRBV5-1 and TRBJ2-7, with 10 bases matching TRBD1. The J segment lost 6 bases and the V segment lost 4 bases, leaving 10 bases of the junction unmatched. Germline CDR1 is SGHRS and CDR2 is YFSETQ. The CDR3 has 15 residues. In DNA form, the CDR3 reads TGCGCCAGCAGCCGCTCTCCCGGGACAGGGGTCGAGCAGTACTTC. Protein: CASSRSPGTGVEQYF.

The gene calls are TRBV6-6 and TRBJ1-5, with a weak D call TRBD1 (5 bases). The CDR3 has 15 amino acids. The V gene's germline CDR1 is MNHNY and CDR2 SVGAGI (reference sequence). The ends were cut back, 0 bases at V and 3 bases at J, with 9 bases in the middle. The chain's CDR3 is CASSYSWGDNQPQHF. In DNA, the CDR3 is TGTGCCAGCAGTTACTCGTGGGGGGACAATCAGCCCCAGCATTTT.

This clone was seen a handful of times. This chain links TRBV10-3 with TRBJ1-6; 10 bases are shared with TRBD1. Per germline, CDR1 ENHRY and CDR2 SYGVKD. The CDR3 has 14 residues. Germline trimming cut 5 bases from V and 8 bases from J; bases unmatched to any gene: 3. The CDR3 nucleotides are TGTGCCATCAGTCCGACAGGGGGCTATTCACCCCTCCACTTT. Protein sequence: CAISPTGGYSPLHF.

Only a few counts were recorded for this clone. This CDR3 reads CASSQDVRVRTGDEKLFF. The CDR3 DNA reads as TGCGCCAGCAGCCAAGATGTCAGGGTGCGGACAGGGGATGAAAAACTGTTTTTT. V is TRBV4-3 and J is TRBJ1-4; 9 bases align to TRBD1. The CDR3 sequence is 18 residues long. J gave up 6 bases and V 0 bases, and 11 bases lay outside the gene matches. In germline, CDR1 is LGHNA, CDR2 YSLEER.

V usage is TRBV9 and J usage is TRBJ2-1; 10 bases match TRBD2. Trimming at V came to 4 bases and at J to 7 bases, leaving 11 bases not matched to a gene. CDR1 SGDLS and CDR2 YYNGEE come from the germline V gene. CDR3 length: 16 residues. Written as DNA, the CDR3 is TGTGCCAGCAGCTTGGGGGCTAGCGGGAGTGGAAATGAGCAGTTCTTC. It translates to CASSLGASGSGNEQFF.

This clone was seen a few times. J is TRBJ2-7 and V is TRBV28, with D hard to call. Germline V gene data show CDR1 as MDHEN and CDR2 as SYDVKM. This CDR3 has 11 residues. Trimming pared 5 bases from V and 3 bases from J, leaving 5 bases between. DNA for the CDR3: TGTGCCAGCAGTGTTCGCTACGAGCAGTACTTC. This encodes CASSVRYEQYF.

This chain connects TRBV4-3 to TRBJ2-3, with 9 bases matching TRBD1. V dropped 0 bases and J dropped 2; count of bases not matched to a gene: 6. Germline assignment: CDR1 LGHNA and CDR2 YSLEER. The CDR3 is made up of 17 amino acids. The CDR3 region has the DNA TGCGCCAGCAGCCAAGAGGGACAGGGTGATTTCACAGATACGCAGTATTTT. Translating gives CASSQEGQGDFTDTQYF.

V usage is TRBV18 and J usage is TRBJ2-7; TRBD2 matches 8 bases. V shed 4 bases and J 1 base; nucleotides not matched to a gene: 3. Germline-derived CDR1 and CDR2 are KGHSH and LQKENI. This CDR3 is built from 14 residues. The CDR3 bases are TGTGCCAGCTCACACGCTAGCGGGTCCTACGAGCAGTACTTC. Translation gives CASSHASGSYEQYF.

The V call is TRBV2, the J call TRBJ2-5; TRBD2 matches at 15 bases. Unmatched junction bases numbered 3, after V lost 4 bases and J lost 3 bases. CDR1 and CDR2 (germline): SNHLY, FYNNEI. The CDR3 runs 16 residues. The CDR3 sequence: CASSGGTSGRKETQYF. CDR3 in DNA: TGTGCCAGCAGTGGTGGGACTAGCGGGAGGAAAGAGACCCAGTACTTC.